This paragraph reports one T cell receptor (beta chain). The sample belongs to a study of T cells in localized non-small cell lung cancer. The repertoire was sequenced with immunoSEQ multiplex PCR; TCRdb's copy has only in-frame clones and lacks some. This table holds about 10,000 clones, just under 30% found once. The ends were cut back, 6 bases at V and 6 bases at J, with 14 bases in the middle. The V gene's germline CDR1 is MNHGY and CDR2 SAAAGT. The CDR3 length is 13 residues. This TCR derives from a man aged 40 to 75 with stage I lung adenocarcinoma. The V call is TRBV6-8, the J call TRBJ1-2; maybe TRBD1 (6 bases). The sample here was lung tumor tissue, taken before any cancer treatment. Here the CDR3 DNA reads TGTGCCAGCAGGGACAGCGAGAGAGATGGCTACACCTTC. This translates into CASRDSERDGYTF.